Detailed here is one T cell receptor beta chain. What antigen it recognizes has not been identified. No much larger clonotype is one base removed from it; base qualities were not supplied. The sample belongs to a study of blood T cell repertoires in COVID-19 (dated by TCRdb to 2020 to 2021). About the investigation overall: Collaborator samples came from the United States, Italy and Spain and covered acute and convalescent phases of COVID-19. The material from the prospective study consisted of cDNA or gDNA derived from T cells, B-cell-depleted T cells, or PBMCs. Deeply sampled blood TCRbeta repertoires from subjects exposed to, actively infected with, or recovered from COVID-19 were included in the dataset. A freely available public database, intended as a resource for researchers studying the immune response to SARS-CoV-2, is where the repertoires were released. Samples came from the ongoing ImmuneRACE study (first 160 participants) plus 1,254 subjects from 6 global collaborators. A de-identified subject ID, COVID-19 status, age in years and sex were almost always included in the sample metadata. Where available, HLA class I and class II types were taken from metadata supplied by the sample provider and were not determined by assay-based typing.

For this chain, trimming is 4 bases at the V end and 2 bases at the J end, and the number of junction bases without a gene match is 5. As encoded in the germline V gene, CDR1 is SGHRS while CDR2 is YFSETQ. Reading from cysteine to phenylalanine, the CDR3 counts 15 amino acids. This entry keeps only the CDR3 DNA: 45 bases, framed from base 1. The immunoSEQ Assay, a bias-controlled multiplex PCR, was used to amplify TCRbeta CDR3 regions from genomic DNA. As for the authors' bioinformatics: The number of nucleated cells in each sample was estimated by amplification of reference gene primers within the assay. To quantify the absolute abundance of each unique TCRbeta CDR3 rearrangement, sequence reads were collapsed and filtered. For each sample, productive Simpson clonality was calculated as the square root of Simpson's diversity index over productive rearrangements. In its TCRdb copy, this immuneACCESS table keeps in-frame sequences only and misses some clones. Where compared with another copy, unresolved V genes explain less than half of these, and the others have no known cause. V and J calls and clone size follow that table, whereas D and trimming were derived from the DNA. This sample has 150,000 to 200,000 clones in its table, and roughly 93% of those were observed once. The top ten hold roughly 2.3% of the sample.

The collaborating institutions used their own protocols to collect whole blood in K2EDTA tubes. Collaborator samples were shipped for TCRbeta analysis as frozen whole blood, isolated PBMCs, or DNA extracted from either sample type. Study-wide findings and limitations: How much clinical and demographic metadata was included differed by source and by participant, and the metadata was provided uncurated.

The sequence joins TRBV5-1 to TRBJ1-2; TRBD1 aligns with 10 central bases. This TCR derives from a man younger than 30 with acute or convalescent COVID-19. The sample was peripheral blood. The CDR3 in this case is CASSVGQGENYGYTF. The nucleotide sequence is given as TGCGCCAGCAGCGTAGGACAGGGGGAGAACTATGGCTACACCTTC.